This T cell receptor beta chain was identified in a study of post-analysis software for immune sequencing data. Study results and caveats: TRBV5-6, TRBV5-1 and TRBV20-1 were among 4 or 5 TRBV segments more frequent in patients than controls.

Remarks on this clonotype: Its antigen is currently unknown. A read error may explain this, as a much larger clone is one base away. The missing conserved phenylalanine or tryptophan at the end of this CDR3 makes a read error likely.

Unique-molecular-identifier-tagged TCR beta cDNA libraries were used. TCRdb fed the PCR reads into MiXCR, producing one record per CDR3 protein. The sample includes about 540,000 distinct CDR3 sequences, 34% of them seen just once. This CDR3 has 16 amino acids. V was clipped by 4 bases and J by 0 bases, with 10 bases between them. Looked up from germline, CDR1 is ENHRY and CDR2 is SYGVKD. The chain is built from TRBV10-3 and TRBJ2-6; the D gene is possibly TRBD2 (5 bases). The TCR sequence derives from a girl between 2 and 17 years old with multiple sclerosis. Sequencing was performed on blood. The CDR3 protein is CAISGSGLSGANVLTC. The DNA for the CDR3 is TGTGCCATCAGTGGGAGCGGCCTCTCTGGGGCCAACGTCCTGACTTGC.